The sequence of this T cell receptor beta chain was determined in a study of cytomegalovirus exposure and HLA in healthy donors (dated by TCRdb to 2016 to 2017). As for the study more broadly: The roughly 650 repertoires of the first cohort and the roughly 120 validation repertoires were produced on the same platform, according to a later analysis. The study aimed to test whether cataloging public T cell receptors could reveal signatures of past pathogen exposure. A separate validation cohort of roughly 130 different subjects was used in addition to the approximately 700-subject first cohort. To predict cytomegalovirus infection status, the study brought together high-throughput TCR immunosequencing, statistical association of individual TCRs with disease status, and machine learning. Findings and caveats that apply to the study as a whole: While some public TCRs were present in many individuals, most TCR sequences turned up only very rarely across donors. Subsequent analysis determined that TCRs grouped into clusters in the first cohort also showed a tendency toward co-occurrence across the 120 or so validation repertoires, and 94% of cluster scores exceeded 0. A later analysis had no HLA typing for the validation cohort, so co-occurrence there was scored across all 120 or so repertoires. The authors suggested that the approach could potentially be extended to other disease states and immunological phenotypes. A few of the identified cytomegalovirus-associated TCR beta chains were confirmed in vitro to be specific for cytomegalovirus antigens. The study listed 150 to 200 TCR beta chains as associated with cytomegalovirus. In both the original and validation cohorts, the classifier was reported to diagnose cytomegalovirus status with high specificity and sensitivity.

Including the terminal cysteine and phenylalanine, the CDR3 comprises 15 residues. Only CDR3 DNA remains: 45 bases, in frame from the first base. The junction shows trimming of 8 bases on V and 5 bases on J, plus 20 bases between the germline ends. The germline V gene provides CDR1 MNHEY and CDR2 SVGAGI. Libraries were built with the immunoSEQ multiplex PCR assay. Per the source publication's procedure: A statistical classification framework was built for diagnosing cytomegalovirus status from the catalog of TCR beta chain sequences. Entries here come from immuneACCESS through TCRdb and include only in-frame sequences with V and J called. Some clones fail to appear in such tables; in the studies checked, an unresolved V gene covers under half of the shortfall, and the cause of the remainder is unknown. V and J calls and clone size are those listed in that table; D and trimming were worked out from the DNA. Within this sample are about 70,000 clones, with nearly 95% of them counted one time only. The leading ten clones occupy roughly 1.6% of the sample.

Donors formed part of the validation cohort, which comprised fewer than 150 subjects and was distinct from the first cohort of fewer than 750 subjects. For this clone: Its antigen specificity is not known. No base quality values were provided; no much bigger clone lies one nucleotide off.

This TCR derives from a man aged 18 to 30 in good health and CMV-seropositive. The V and J genes are TRBV6-5 and TRBJ2-3; the D gene is not confidently resolved. The sample consisted of PBMCs. The nucleotide sequence reads as follows: TGTGCCAGCGCCCTCCGAAGCCAGGCGAGAGATACGCAGTATTTT. The resulting protein is CASALRSQARDTQYF.